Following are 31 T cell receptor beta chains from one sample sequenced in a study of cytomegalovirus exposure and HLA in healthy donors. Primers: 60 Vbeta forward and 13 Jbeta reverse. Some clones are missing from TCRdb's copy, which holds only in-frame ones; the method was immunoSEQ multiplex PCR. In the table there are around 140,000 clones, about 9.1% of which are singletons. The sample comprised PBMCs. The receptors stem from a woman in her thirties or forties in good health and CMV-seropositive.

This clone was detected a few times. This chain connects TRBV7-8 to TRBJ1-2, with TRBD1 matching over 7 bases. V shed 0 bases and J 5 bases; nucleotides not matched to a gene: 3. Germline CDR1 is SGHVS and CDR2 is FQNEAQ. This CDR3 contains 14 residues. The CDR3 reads CASSLAPTGYGYTF. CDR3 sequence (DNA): TGTGCCAGCAGCTTAGCGCCGACAGGGTATGGCTACACCTTC.

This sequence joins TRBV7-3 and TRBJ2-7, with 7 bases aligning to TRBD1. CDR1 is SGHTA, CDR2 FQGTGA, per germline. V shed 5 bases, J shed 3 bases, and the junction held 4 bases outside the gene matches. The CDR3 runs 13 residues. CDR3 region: CASSLNRGYEQYF. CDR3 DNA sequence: TGTGCCAGCAGCCTAAACAGGGGCTACGAGCAGTACTTC.

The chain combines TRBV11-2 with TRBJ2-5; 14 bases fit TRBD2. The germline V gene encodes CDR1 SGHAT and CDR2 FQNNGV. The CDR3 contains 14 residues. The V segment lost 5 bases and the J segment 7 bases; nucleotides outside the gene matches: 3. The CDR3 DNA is TGTGCCAGCAGCCCCGGGACTAGCGGGGGGACCCAGTACTTC. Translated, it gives CASSPGTSGGTQYF.

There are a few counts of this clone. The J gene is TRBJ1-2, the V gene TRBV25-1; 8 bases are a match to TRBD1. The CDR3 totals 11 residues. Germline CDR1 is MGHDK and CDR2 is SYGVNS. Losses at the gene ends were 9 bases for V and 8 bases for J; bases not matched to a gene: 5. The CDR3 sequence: CASSQGEGYTF. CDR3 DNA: TGTGCCAGTTCACAGGGGGAGGGCTACACCTTC.

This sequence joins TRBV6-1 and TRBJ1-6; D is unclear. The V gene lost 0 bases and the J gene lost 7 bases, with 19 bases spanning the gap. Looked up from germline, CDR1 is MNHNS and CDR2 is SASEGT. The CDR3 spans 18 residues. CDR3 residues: CASSEASTTRTPNSPLHF. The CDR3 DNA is TGTGCCAGCAGTGAAGCCTCGACGACTCGTACCCCCAATTCACCCCTCCACTTT.

CDR3 nucleotides: TGTGCCAGCAGCGCCTCTGGCGGCCGCGGCCCAGGGAAGGTCGATGAGCAGTTCTTC. It specifies CASSASGGRGPGKVDEQFF. The chain joins TRBV7-9 to TRBJ2-1; TRBD1 is a possible D gene (5 bases). Germline V CDR1 and CDR2: SEHNR, FQNEAQ (reference sequence). The CDR3 totals 19 residues. Trimming stripped 5 bases from V and 8 bases from J, with 31 bases between.

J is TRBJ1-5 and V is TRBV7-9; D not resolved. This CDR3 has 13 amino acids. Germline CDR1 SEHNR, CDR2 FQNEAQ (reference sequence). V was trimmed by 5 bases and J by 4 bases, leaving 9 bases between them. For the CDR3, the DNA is TGTGCCAGCAGCAACGGGGTGAATCAGCCCCAGCATTTT. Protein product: CASSNGVNQPQHF.

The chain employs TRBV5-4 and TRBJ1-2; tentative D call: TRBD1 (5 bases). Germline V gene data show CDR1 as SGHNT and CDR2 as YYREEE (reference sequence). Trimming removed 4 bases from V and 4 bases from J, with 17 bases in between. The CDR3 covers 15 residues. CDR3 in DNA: TGTGCCAGCAGCAAACAGGAATCCCAGCCCTATGGCTACACCTTC. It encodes CASSKQESQPYGYTF. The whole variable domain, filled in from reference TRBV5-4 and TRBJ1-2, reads ETGVTQSPTHLIKTRGQQVTLRCSSQSGHNTVSWYQQALGQGPQFIFQYYREEENGRGNFPPRFSGLQFPNYSSELNVNALELDDSALYLCASSKQESQPYGYTFGSGTRLTVV.

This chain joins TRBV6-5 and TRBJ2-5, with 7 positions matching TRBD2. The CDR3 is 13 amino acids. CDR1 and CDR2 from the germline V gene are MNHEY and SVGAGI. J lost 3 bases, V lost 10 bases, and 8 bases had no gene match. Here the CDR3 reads CATAGASEETQYF. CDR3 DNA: TGTGCCACCGCGGGAGCTTCTGAAGAGACCCAGTACTTC.

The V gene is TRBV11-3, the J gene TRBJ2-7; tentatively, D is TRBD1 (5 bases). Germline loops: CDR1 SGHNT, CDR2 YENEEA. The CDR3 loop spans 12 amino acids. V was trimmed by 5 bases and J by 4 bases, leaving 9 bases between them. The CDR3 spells CASSRDRYEQYF. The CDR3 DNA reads TGTGCCAGCAGCCGAGACAGATACGAGCAGTACTTC. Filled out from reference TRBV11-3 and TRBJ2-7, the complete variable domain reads EAGVVQSPRYKIIEKKQPVAFWCNPISGHNTLYWYLQNLGQGPELLIRYENEEAVDDSQLPKDRFSAERLKGVDSTLKIQPAELGDSAVYLCASSRDRYEQYFGPGTRLTVT.

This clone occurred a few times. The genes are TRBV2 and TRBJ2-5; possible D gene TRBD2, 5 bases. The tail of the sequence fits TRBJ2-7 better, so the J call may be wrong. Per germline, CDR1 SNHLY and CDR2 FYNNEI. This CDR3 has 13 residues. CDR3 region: CASTHGISYEQYF. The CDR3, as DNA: TGTGCCAGCACCCACGGGATTTCCTACGAGCAGTACTTC.

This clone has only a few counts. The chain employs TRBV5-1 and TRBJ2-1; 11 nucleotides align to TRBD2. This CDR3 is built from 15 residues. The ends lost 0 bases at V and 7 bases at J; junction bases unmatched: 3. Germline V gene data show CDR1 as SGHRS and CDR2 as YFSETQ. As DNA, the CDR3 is TGCGCCAGCAGCTTGGGACTAGCGGGGATTAATGAGCAGTTCTTC. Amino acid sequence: CASSLGLAGINEQFF.

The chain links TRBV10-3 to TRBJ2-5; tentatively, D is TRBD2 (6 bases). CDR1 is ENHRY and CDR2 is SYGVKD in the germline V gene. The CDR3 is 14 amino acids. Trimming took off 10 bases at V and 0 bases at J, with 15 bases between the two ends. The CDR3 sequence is CATLGTEDQETQYF. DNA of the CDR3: TGTGCCACCCTGGGGACTGAAGACCAAGAGACCCAGTACTTC.

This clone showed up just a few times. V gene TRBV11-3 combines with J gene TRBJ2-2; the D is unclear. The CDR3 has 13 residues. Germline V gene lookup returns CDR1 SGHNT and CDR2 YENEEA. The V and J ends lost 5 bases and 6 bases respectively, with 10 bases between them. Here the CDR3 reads CASSPRSSGELFF. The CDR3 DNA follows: TGTGCCAGCAGCCCACGGAGCTCCGGGGAGCTGTTTTTT.

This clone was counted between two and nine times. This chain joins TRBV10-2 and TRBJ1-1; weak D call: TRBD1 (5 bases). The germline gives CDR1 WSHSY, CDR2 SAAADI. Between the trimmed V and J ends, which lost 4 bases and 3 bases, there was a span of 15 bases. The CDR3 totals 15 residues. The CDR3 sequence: CASSVRQGWDTEAFF. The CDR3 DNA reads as TGCGCCAGCAGTGTTAGGCAGGGTTGGGACACTGAAGCTTTCTTT.

The CDR3 loop reads CASSPPRTSTDTQYF. For the CDR3, the DNA is TGTGCCAGCTCACCACCCCGGACTAGCACAGATACGCAGTATTTT. V is TRBV18 and J is TRBJ2-3, with D tentatively TRBD2 (5 bases). Deletions cut 0 bases from V and 0 bases from J, with 7 bases between. This CDR3 has 15 amino acids. Germline CDR1 KGHSH, CDR2 LQKENI.

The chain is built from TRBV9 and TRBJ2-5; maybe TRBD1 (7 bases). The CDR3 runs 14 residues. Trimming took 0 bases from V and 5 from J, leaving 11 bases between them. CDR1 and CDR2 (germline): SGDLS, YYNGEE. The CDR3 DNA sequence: TGTGCCAGCAGCGTAGGAGCAGGGGGGGAGACCCAGTACTTC. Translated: CASSVGAGGETQYF.

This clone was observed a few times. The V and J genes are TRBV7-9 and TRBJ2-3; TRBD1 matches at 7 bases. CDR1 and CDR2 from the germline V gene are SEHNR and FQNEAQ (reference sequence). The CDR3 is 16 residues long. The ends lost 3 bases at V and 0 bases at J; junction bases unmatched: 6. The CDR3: CASSFYRGLSTDTQYF. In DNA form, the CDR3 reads TGTGCCAGCAGCTTCTACAGGGGCCTTAGCACAGATACGCAGTATTTT.

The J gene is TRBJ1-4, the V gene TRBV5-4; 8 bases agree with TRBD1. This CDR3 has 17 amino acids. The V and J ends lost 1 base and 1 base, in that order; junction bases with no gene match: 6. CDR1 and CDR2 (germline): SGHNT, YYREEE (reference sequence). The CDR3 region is CASSLIGQGRTNEKLFF. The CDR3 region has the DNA TGTGCCAGCAGCTTGATCGGACAGGGCCGAACTAATGAAAAACTGTTTTTT.

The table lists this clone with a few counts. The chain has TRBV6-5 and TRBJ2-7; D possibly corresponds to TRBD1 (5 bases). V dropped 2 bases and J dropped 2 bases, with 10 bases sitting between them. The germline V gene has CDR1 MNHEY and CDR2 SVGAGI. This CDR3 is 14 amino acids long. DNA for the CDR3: TGTGCCAGCAGTTACAGGGCAGGGACCTACGAGCAGTACTTC. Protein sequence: CASSYRAGTYEQYF.

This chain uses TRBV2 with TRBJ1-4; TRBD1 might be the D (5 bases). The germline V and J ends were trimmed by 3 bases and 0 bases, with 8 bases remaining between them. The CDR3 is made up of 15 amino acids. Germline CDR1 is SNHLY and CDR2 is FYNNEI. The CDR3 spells CASSEGRATNEKLFF. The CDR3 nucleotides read TGTGCCAGCAGTGAGGGCAGGGCAACTAATGAAAAACTGTTTTTT. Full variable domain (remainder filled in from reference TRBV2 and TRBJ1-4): EPEVTQTPSHQVTQMGQEVILRCVPISNHLYFYWYRQILGQKVEFLVSFYNNEISEKSEIFDDQFSVERPDGSNFTLKIRSTKLEDSAMYFCASSEGRATNEKLFFGSGTQLSVL.

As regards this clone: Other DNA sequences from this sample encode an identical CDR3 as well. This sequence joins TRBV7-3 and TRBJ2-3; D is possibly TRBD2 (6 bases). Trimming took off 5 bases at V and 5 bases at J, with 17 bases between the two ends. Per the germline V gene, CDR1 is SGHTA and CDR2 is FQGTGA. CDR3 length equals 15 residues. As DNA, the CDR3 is TGTGCCAGCAGCCCCGACGGAGGGGATGTAGATACGCAGTATTTT. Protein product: CASSPDGGDVDTQYF.

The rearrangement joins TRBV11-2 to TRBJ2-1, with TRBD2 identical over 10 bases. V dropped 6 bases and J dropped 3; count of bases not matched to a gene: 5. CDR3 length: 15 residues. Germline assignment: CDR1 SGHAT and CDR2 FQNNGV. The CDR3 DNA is TGTGCCAGCAGGTCTAGCGGGGGAAACTACAATGAGCAGTTCTTC. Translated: CASRSSGGNYNEQFF.

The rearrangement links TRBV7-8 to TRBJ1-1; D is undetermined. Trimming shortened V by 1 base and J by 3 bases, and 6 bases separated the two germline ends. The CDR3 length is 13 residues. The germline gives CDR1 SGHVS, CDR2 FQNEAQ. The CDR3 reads CASSLVQDTEAFF. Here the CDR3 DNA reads TGTGCCAGCAGCTTAGTTCAGGACACTGAAGCTTTCTTT.

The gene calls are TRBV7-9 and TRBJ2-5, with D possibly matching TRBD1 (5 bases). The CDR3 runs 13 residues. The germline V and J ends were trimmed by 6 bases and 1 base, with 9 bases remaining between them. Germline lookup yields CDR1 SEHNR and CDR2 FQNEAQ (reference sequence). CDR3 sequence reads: CASRLTVQETQYF. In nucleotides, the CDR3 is TGTGCCAGCAGACTGACAGTCCAAGAGACCCAGTACTTC.

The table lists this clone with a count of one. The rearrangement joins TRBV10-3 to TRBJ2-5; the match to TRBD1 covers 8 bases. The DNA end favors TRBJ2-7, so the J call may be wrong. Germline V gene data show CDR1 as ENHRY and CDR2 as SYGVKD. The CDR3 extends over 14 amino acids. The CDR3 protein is CAISFGQGSYEQYF. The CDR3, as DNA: TGTGCCATCAGCTTTGGACAGGGCTCCTACGAGCAGTACTTC.

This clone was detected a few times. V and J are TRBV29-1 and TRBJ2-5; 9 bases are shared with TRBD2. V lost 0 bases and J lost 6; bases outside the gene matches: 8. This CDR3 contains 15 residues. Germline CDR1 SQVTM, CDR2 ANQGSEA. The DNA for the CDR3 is TGCAGCGTTGAAGATGCGCGGGGGGGCATTCAGACCCAGTACTTC. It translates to CSVEDARGGIQTQYF.

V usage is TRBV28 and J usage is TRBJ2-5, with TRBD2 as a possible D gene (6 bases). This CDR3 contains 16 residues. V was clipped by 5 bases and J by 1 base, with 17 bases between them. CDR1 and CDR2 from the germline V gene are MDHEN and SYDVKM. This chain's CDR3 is CASSAPDYWGQETQYF. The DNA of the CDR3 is TGTGCCAGCAGTGCGCCGGACTATTGGGGCCAAGAGACCCAGTACTTC.

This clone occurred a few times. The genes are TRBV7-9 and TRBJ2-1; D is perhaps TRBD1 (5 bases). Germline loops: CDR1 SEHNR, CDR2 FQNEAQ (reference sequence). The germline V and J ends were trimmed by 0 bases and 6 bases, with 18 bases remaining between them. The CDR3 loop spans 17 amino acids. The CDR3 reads CASSLAEGKGSGNEQFF. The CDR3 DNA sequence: TGTGCCAGCAGCTTAGCGGAAGGGAAGGGGTCTGGCAATGAGCAGTTCTTC. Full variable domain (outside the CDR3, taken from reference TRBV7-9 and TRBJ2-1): DTGVSQNPRHKITKRGQNVTFRCDPISEHNRLYWYRQTLGQGPEFLTYFQNEAQLEKSRLLSDRFSAERPKGSFSTLEIQRTEQGDSAMYLCASSLAEGKGSGNEQFFGPGTRLTVL.

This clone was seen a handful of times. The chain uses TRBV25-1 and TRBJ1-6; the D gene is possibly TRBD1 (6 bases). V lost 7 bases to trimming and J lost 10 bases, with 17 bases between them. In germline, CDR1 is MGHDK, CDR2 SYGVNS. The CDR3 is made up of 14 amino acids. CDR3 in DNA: TGTGCCAGCAAAAAAGAGGGGGTGGGATCACCCCTCCACTTT. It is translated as CASKKEGVGSPLHF.

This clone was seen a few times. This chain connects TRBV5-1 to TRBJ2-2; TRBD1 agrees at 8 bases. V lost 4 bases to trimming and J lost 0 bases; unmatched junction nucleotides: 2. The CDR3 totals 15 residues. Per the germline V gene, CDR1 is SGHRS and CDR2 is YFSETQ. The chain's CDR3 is CASSQGQANTGELFF. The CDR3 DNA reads TGCGCCAGCAGCCAGGGACAGGCGAACACCGGGGAGCTGTTTTTT.